This T cell receptor (beta chain) was recorded in a study of blood T cell repertoires in COVID-19. Turning to the study itself: Spain, Italy and the United States supplied samples that represented acute and convalescent COVID-19.

The method was immunoSEQ multiplex PCR; TCRdb's version includes in-frame clones alone and lacks a portion of them. The sample includes 110,000 or so clones, approximately 90% seen only once; the top ten take approximately 4.5%. A note on this clone: Other DNA sequences from this sample encode an identical CDR3 as well.

Germline V gives CDR1 MNHEY, CDR2 SVGAGI. This CDR3 contains 15 residues. Deletions cut 0 bases from V and 2 bases from J, with 8 bases between. The source is a woman aged 45-60 years with acute or convalescent COVID-19. The sequenced sample consisted of peripheral blood. This chain connects TRBV6-5 to TRBJ1-5; the D gene is possibly TRBD1 (5 bases). The CDR3 DNA sequence: TGTGCCAGCAGTTACTCGAGCAGGGGCAATCAGCCCCAGCATTTT. Translating gives CASSYSSRGNQPQHF.